The rows below give T cell receptor beta chains drawn from one sample of a study of blood T cell repertoires in COVID-19. Libraries were prepared by immunoSEQ multiplex PCR; TCRdb keeps only in-frame clonotypes and omits some of them. The table records roughly 24,000 clones, around 83% of them present only once. The specimen sequenced was peripheral blood. Receptors were obtained from a man between 70 and 80 years old with acute or convalescent COVID-19. Each CDR3 is given with its conserved first and last residue. The D gene is left open where the match is weak. Expanded clones are given a class, and other clones once, few, many or no size at all.

>-|TRBV6-1|TRBJ2-1|-
TGTGCCAGCAGTGGTAGGAACCTAGACCCTAGGTACAATGAGCAGTTCTTC
CASSGRNLDPRYNEQFF
>TRBD1|TRBV6-5|TRBJ2-3|few
TGTGCCAGCAGGGGGGGACAGGGGGTCTTCGATACGCAGTATTTT
CASRGGQGVFDTQYF
>TRBD1|TRBV19|TRBJ1-1|-
TGTGCCAGTAGTATGGAATCTGGGACAGCCTACACTGAAGCTTTCTTT
CASSMESGTAYTEAFF
>TRBD1|TRBV3-1/TRBV3-2|TRBJ1-2|-
TGTGCCAGCAGCGGACAGGGGGCTGGCTATGGCTACACCTTC
CASSGQGAGYGYTF
>TRBD1|TRBV25-1|TRBJ1-4|-
TGTGCCACCACCGGGGACAGCCTCCGAGGGAGTGAAAAACTGTTTTTT
CATTGDSLRGSEKLFF
>TRBD1|TRBV7-2|TRBJ2-7|-
TGTGCCAGCAGCTTCTCCCGCACAGGGGGTTCGACCTACGAGCAGTACTTC
CASSFSRTGGSTYEQYF
>TRBD1|TRBV24-1|TRBJ2-2|-
TGTGCCACCAGTGATACGGACAGGTGGAACACCGGGGAGCTGTTTTTT
CATSDTDRWNTGELFF
>TRBD2|TRBV7-9|TRBJ2-3|-
TGTGCCAGCAGCTTAGGGACTAGCGGGCACACAGATACGCAGTATTTT
CASSLGTSGHTDTQYF
>-|TRBV29-1|TRBJ2-7|-
TGCAGCGTTGCGGGACTGGGATCCTACGAGCAGTACTTC
CSVAGLGSYEQYF
>TRBD2|TRBV7-2|TRBJ2-7|-
TGTGCCAGCAGCTTAAGCGGGAGCTACGAGCAGTACTTC
CASSLSGSYEQYF
>-|TRBV5-4|TRBJ1-4|-
TGTGCCAGCAGCTTGGATGGCAGAGAAAAACTGTTTTTT
CASSLDGREKLFF
>TRBD2|TRBV6-1|TRBJ2-3|-
TGTGCCAGCAGTGAAGCTGGTGAGCGGGGGGGCCCAGATACGCAGTATTTT
CASSEAGERGGPDTQYF
>TRBD1|TRBV7-2|TRBJ1-5|-
TGTGCCAGCAGCTCGGGACAGTTTTTTAGCAATCAGCCCCAGCATTTT
CASSSGQFFSNQPQHF
>TRBD2|TRBV7-3|TRBJ2-7|-
TGTGCCAGCAGCCGGGGACTAGCGGGAGAAGGGTACGAGCAGTACTTC
CASSRGLAGEGYEQYF
>-|TRBV15|TRBJ1-1|-
TGTGCCACCAGCTTCCGACAGGAGAACACTGAAGCTTTCTTT
CATSFRQENTEAFF
>TRBD1|TRBV5-1|TRBJ1-5|-
TGCGCCAGCAGCTTGGAAGGGACAGGGTCTCAGCCCCAGCATTTT
CASSLEGTGSQPQHF
>TRBD1|TRBV7-9|TRBJ1-6|-
TGTGCCAGCAGCTCCGGACAGGGTGATAATTCACCCCTCCACTTT
CASSSGQGDNSPLHF
>-|TRBV29-1|TRBJ1-5|-
TGCAGCGTTGAACAGGGGCCTTCGGGGCCCCAGCATTTT
CSVEQGPSGPQHF
>TRBD2|TRBV11-2|TRBJ2-5|-
TGTGCCAGCAGCTCAGCCGGGACTAGCGGTAGGGCCCAGTACTTC
CASSSAGTSGRAQYF
>TRBD1|TRBV25-1|TRBJ1-2|once
TGTGCCAGCAGCGGACAGGTGGGAGTCTATGGCTACACCTTC
CASSGQVGVYGYTF
>TRBD1|TRBV4-3|TRBJ1-2|-
TGCGCCAGCAGCCACTTTGTCGGGACAGGGGAATCCTATGGCTACACCTTC
CASSHFVGTGESYGYTF
>-|TRBV5-4|TRBJ2-7|-
TGTGCCAGCAGCTTGGAGGCGGGGCCCAGCTCCTACGAGCAGTACTTC
CASSLEAGPSSYEQYF
>-|TRBV7-2|TRBJ1-2|-
TGTGCCAGCAGCCTCGGACTCGGGAGGGGCTACACCTTC
CASSLGLGRGYTF
>TRBD1|TRBV15|TRBJ2-1|-
TGTGCCACCAGCAGATCAGGGGGCAATGAGCAGTTCTTC
CATSRSGGNEQFF
>TRBD2|TRBV24-1|TRBJ2-1|-
TGTGCCACCAGTGAAACAGGACTAGCGGGGATTAATGAGCAGTTCTTC
CATSETGLAGINEQFF
>TRBD1|TRBV29-1|TRBJ2-4|-
TGCAGCGTTGCCAGGGGGATAGCCAAAAACATTCAGTACTTC
CSVARGIAKNIQYF